These 16 T cell receptor beta chains came from one sample sequenced in a study of T cells in Graves' hyperthyroidism and ophthalmopathy. TCR beta CDR3 regions were amplified from RNA transcripts. The TCR CDR3 first-round RT-PCR relied on the HTBI primer set. One entry per CDR3 protein, called by TCRdb with MiXCR from the multiplex PCR reads. This sample has about 590,000 distinct CDR3 sequences, with 12% to 15% found just once. What was sequenced was blood. Source of these receptors: a woman under 30 with Graves' ophthalmopathy.

This clonotype was detected many times. This rearrangement joins TRBV11-2 to TRBJ2-7; the D gene is possibly TRBD1 (6 bases). V lost 1 base to trimming and J lost 3 bases, with 10 bases between them. This CDR3 comprises 14 residues. The germline V gene has CDR1 SGHAT and CDR2 FQNNGV. The CDR3 loop is CASSLGAGDYEQYF. The CDR3 coding sequence is TGTGCCAGCAGCTTAGGCGCAGGGGACTACGAGCAGTACTTC.

The rearrangement joins TRBV12-3 or TRBV12-4 to TRBJ2-1; D is ambiguous. Trimming pared 5 bases from V and 10 bases from J, leaving 9 bases between. The CDR3 runs 11 residues. In DNA form, the CDR3 reads TGTGCCAGCAGTAGGAGCCCGGAGCAGTTCTTC. Translated, it gives CASSRSPEQFF.

This clonotype was recorded many times. The J gene is TRBJ1-2, the V gene TRBV28; D uncertain. The CDR3 is 13 amino acids. Germline-derived CDR1 and CDR2 are MDHEN and SYDVKM. Trimming cost V 10 bases and J 4 bases, with 16 bases left between them. CDR3 coding DNA: TGTGCCATTTGCCCCCCGGCAGGCTATGGCTACACCTTC. The encoded protein is CAICPPAGYGYTF.

This chain joins TRBV19 and TRBJ2-1, with a tentative D call TRBD1 (8 bases). Trimming cost V 5 bases and J 9 bases, with 20 bases left between them. The CDR3 is 15 residues long. Germline values: CDR1 LNHDA, CDR2 SQIVND (reference sequence). The CDR3 protein is CASSSGQGWGGEQFF. CDR3 coding DNA: TGTGCCAGTAGTTCAGGACAGGGTTGGGGGGGTGAGCAGTTCTTC.

Ten or more counts support this clonotype. The rearrangement uses TRBV7-3 and TRBJ2-7; the D is unclear. The CDR3 covers 14 residues. Germline CDR1 SGHTA, CDR2 FQGTGA. The ends were cut back, 6 bases at V and 3 bases at J, with 15 bases in the middle. The CDR3 bases are TGTGCCAGCAGTCCTGACGGCTTATTCTACGAGCAGTACTTC. Amino acid sequence: CASSPDGLFYEQYF.

The genes are TRBV19 and TRBJ1-2; D ambiguous. Trimming removed 4 bases at V and 0 bases at J, with 12 bases between. CDR1 is LNHDA and CDR2 is SQIVND in the germline V gene (reference sequence). The CDR3 loop spans 15 amino acids. As DNA, the CDR3 is TGTGCCAGTAGTACCCAGGTCCTAGCTAACTATGGCTACACCTTC. Its protein is CASSTQVLANYGYTF. The full variable domain, completed using reference TRBV19 and TRBJ1-2, is DGGITQSPKYLFRKEGQNVTLSCEQNLNHDAMYWYRQDPGQGLRLIYYSQIVNDFQKGDIAEGYSVSREKKESFPLTVTSAQKNPTAFYLCASSTQVLANYGYTFGSGTRLTVV.

This clonotype was counted at least ten times. The chain is built from TRBV5-1 and TRBJ1-1; 7 nucleotides line up with TRBD1. Germline assignment: CDR1 SGHRS and CDR2 YFSETQ. Trimming removed 1 base from V and 0 bases from J; junction bases left unmatched: 6. This CDR3 has 16 amino acids. Written as DNA, the CDR3 is TGCGCCAGCAGCTTGTACAGACAGGGCCTGAACACTGAAGCTTTCTTT. Translated: CASSLYRQGLNTEAFF.

The chain uses TRBV19 and TRBJ2-3; 8 nucleotides line up with TRBD1. The CDR3 sequence is 16 residues long. Losses at the gene ends were 3 bases for V and 5 bases for J; bases not matched to a gene: 10. CDR1 is LNHDA, CDR2 SQIVND, per germline (reference sequence). CDR3 region: CASSIRIRTGQDTQYF. DNA for the CDR3: TGTGCCAGTAGTATCCGAATTAGGACAGGGCAAGATACGCAGTATTTT.

Many counts were recorded for this clonotype. The chain has TRBV30 and TRBJ2-2, with a possible D match to TRBD1 (6 bases). Germline assignment: CDR1 GTSNPN and CDR2 SVGIG (reference sequence). The CDR3 spans 13 residues. For the CDR3, the DNA is TGTGCTCTCCGTACAGGGTTTATCGGGGAGCTGTTTTTT. Translated, it gives CALRTGFIGELFF.

This clonotype was observed many times. The V gene is TRBV6-2 or TRBV6-3, the J gene TRBJ2-2; TRBD1 agrees at 7 bases. Germline loops: CDR1 MNHEY, CDR2 SVGEGT. V lost 6 bases, J lost 5 bases, and 12 bases stayed unmatched. This CDR3 has 16 amino acids. CDR3 nucleotide sequence: TGTGCCAGCAGACGATCGACAGGGCCTGGAACCGGGGAGCTGTTTTTT. Its protein product is CASRRSTGPGTGELFF.

This clonotype was counted only a few times. This rearrangement joins TRBV29-1 to TRBJ2-2, with D possibly TRBD2 on 6 matching bases. V was pared by 3 bases and J by 2 bases, with 13 bases between. Germline loops: CDR1 SQVTM, CDR2 ANQGSEA. The CDR3 covers 15 residues. CDR3 in DNA: TGCAGCGTTGATGGTAGCGGAGTAAACACCGGGGAGCTGTTTTTT. It is translated as CSVDGSGVNTGELFF.

Many counts were recorded for this clonotype. The V gene is TRBV7-9, the J gene TRBJ2-1, with 9 bases identical to TRBD2. This CDR3 contains 15 residues. After removal of 1 base from V and 7 bases from J, the junction contained 5 bases not matched to a gene. Germline V gene lookup returns CDR1 SEHNR and CDR2 FQNEAQ (reference sequence). Here the CDR3 reads CASSLVASGENEQFF. The CDR3 nucleotides are TGTGCCAGCAGCTTAGTTGCTAGCGGGGAAAATGAGCAGTTCTTC. The whole variable domain, filled in from reference TRBV7-9 and TRBJ2-1, reads DTGVSQNPRHKITKRGQNVTFRCDPISEHNRLYWYRQTLGQGPEFLTYFQNEAQLEKSRLLSDRFSAERPKGSFSTLEIQRTEQGDSAMYLCASSLVASGENEQFFGPGTRLTVL.

In its sample, this clonotype was seen many times. This chain links TRBV20-1 with TRBJ2-1; tentatively, D is TRBD1 (6 bases). There are 15 residues in the CDR3. The V gene lost 0 bases and the J gene lost 6 bases, with 15 bases spanning the gap. Germline V CDR1 and CDR2: DFQATT, SNEGSKA (reference sequence). CDR3 sequence reads: CSAREDRFTSNEQFF. The CDR3 nucleotides read TGCAGTGCTAGAGAAGACAGGTTTACCTCCAATGAGCAGTTCTTC.

This clonotype was recorded many times. The chain has TRBV3-1 and TRBJ1-5, with 9 bases that match TRBD1. The CDR3 sequence is 20 residues long. V lost 0 bases, J lost 0 bases, and 12 bases stayed unmatched. Germline V gives CDR1 LGHDT, CDR2 YNNKEL (reference sequence). CDR3 DNA sequence: TGTGCCAGCAGCCAAGAAGCCGGGACAGGGAGGGGGTATAGCAATCAGCCCCAGCATTTT. This gives the protein CASSQEAGTGRGYSNQPQHF.

Only a few counts were recorded for this clonotype. The CDR3 sequence: CASSVFGTVGEKLFF. DNA for the CDR3: TGTGCCAGCAGCGTATTCGGTACGGTCGGAGAAAAACTGTTTTTT. The rearrangement joins TRBV9 to TRBJ1-4; D gene unclear. Trimming took off 1 base at V and 8 bases at J, with 15 bases between the two ends. The V gene's germline CDR1 is SGDLS and CDR2 YYNGEE. This CDR3 has 15 amino acids.

The rearrangement links TRBV6-2 or TRBV6-3 to TRBJ2-1; D gene unclear. Germline loops: CDR1 MNHEY, CDR2 SVGEGT. The CDR3 extends over 15 amino acids. V lost 0 bases to trimming and J lost 7 bases, with 13 bases between them. The CDR3 loop is CASSYSITMRNEQFF. Written as DNA, the CDR3 is TGTGCCAGCAGTTACTCGATAACAATGCGTAATGAGCAGTTCTTC.